This T cell receptor beta chain was observed in a study of OX40 agonist ivuxolimab in advanced cancers. Across the study: The group had a mean age of 60 years, ranged from roughly 23 to 79, and was 80% to 85% male.

The protocol was immunoSEQ multiplex PCR, while the TCRdb copy is restricted to in-frame clones and leaves out a portion. The table lists about 50,000 clones, less than 90% of them singletons. The CDR3 runs to 16 residues. Germline lookup yields CDR1 SGHRS and CDR2 YFSETQ. Losses at the gene ends were 4 bases for V and 7 bases for J; bases not matched to a gene: 14. A note on this clone: Its antigen is not known.

Findings of the study overall: Clones of CD4+ and CD8+ blood T cells grew by week 6 at doses of 0.1 to 3.0 mg/kg. Undetermined was the antigen specificity of the expanded peripheral T cells. Compared with CD4+, CD8+ T cells on average had more expanded clones.

The specimen comprised CD4+ or CD8+ T cells sorted from blood, sampled in a trial of the OX40 agonist ivuxolimab. The clonotype comes from an adult with an advanced solid tumor such as melanoma, head and neck, liver or kidney cancer. The V and J genes are TRBV5-1 and TRBJ2-1; 7 bases map to TRBD1. The CDR3 nucleotides read TGCGCCAGCAGCGGGATTCGACAGGGATTTCGAAATGAGCAGTTCTTC. The encoded protein is CASSGIRQGFRNEQFF. Together with reference TRBV5-1 and TRBJ2-1, the CDR3 gives the full variable domain: KAGVTQTPRYLIKTRGQQVTLSCSPISGHRSVSWYQQTPGQGLQFLFEYFSETQRNKGNFPGRFSGRQFSNSRSEMNVSTLELGDSALYLCASSGIRQGFRNEQFFGPGTRLTVL.